One and the same sample provided the 19 T cell receptor beta chains below, sequenced in a study of early T cells in non-severe SARS-CoV-2 infection. TCRdb re-called the 5' RACE reads through MiXCR, storing one row per CDR3 protein. The data contain 35,000 to 55,000 distinct CDR3 sequences, roughly 12% of them seen just once; the ten biggest clones take up just over 20%. Sequencing was done on a sample of whole blood. The receptors were sampled from an adult who was a healthcare worker with PCR-confirmed SARS-CoV-2 infection or an uninfected control (not recorded which).

This clonotype was seen at least ten times. The chain carries TRBV6-2 or TRBV6-3 and TRBJ2-7; no reliable D call. The germline gives CDR1 MNHEY, CDR2 SVGEGT. This CDR3 spans 12 amino acids. V shed 6 bases and J shed 2 bases, with 8 bases lying between them. As DNA, the CDR3 is TGTGCCAGCAGGGACGGCCCCTACGAGCAGTACTTC. As protein: CASRDGPYEQYF.

By proportion, this clonotype is medium-sized. The chain uses TRBV28 and TRBJ2-7; either TRBD1 or TRBD2 may supply D (5 bases each). With 7 bases removed from V and 9 bases from J, the gap between germline ends came to 16 bases. The CDR3 is made up of 12 amino acids. Germline CDR1 reads MDHEN; CDR2 reads SYDVKM. The CDR3 DNA reads TGTGCCAGCACCCCTCAACGGGGCCCGCAGTACTTC. This encodes CASTPQRGPQYF. Based on the CDR3 plus reference TRBV28 and TRBJ2-7, the full variable domain is DVKVTQSSRYLVKRTGEKVFLECVQDMDHENMFWYRQDPGLGLRLIYFSYDVKMKEKGDIPEGYSVSREKKERFSLILESASTNQTSMYLCASTPQRGPQYFGPGTRLTVT.

Comment on this clonotype: A much bigger clone sits one base away, suggesting this may be a read error. The V call is TRBV28, the J call TRBJ2-3, with no clear D. V dropped 7 bases and J dropped 7 bases, with 18 bases sitting between them. Germline V CDR1 and CDR2: MDHEN, SYDVKM. The CDR3 contains 14 residues. In DNA, the CDR3 is TGTGCCAGCACCCTCTGGTCGGGCGCAAATACGCAGTATTTT. This translates into CASTLWSGANTQYF.

The chain uses TRBV2 and TRBJ2-4; 13 nucleotides align to TRBD2. Germline assignment: CDR1 SNHLY and CDR2 FYNNEI. This CDR3 is 19 amino acids long. Trimming cost V 2 bases and J 3 bases; bases outside gene matches: 10. The CDR3 spells CASSEITSGRASFKNIQYF. The CDR3 DNA follows: TGTGCCAGCAGTGAAATTACTAGCGGGAGGGCCTCCTTCAAAAACATTCAGTACTTC.

This clonotype has a handful of counts. V usage is TRBV7-8 and J usage is TRBJ1-6; TRBD1 matches at 11 bases. This CDR3 has 18 amino acids. Germline assignment: CDR1 SGHVS and CDR2 FQNEAQ. V shed 2 bases, J shed 7 bases, and the junction held 10 bases outside the gene matches. CDR3 nucleotides: TGTGCCAGCAGCTTATCGGACAGGGGGCACTCGTTGAATTCACCCCTCCACTTT. As protein: CASSLSDRGHSLNSPLHF.

This clonotype was detected ten times or more. The chain couples TRBV5-1 to TRBJ2-7; 9 positions match TRBD1. Trimming cost V 5 bases and J 4 bases; bases outside gene matches: 10. The CDR3 has 15 amino acids. Per the germline V gene, CDR1 is SGHRS and CDR2 is YFSETQ. The CDR3: CASRSGTGILYEQYF. CDR3 DNA: TGCGCCAGCAGATCTGGGACAGGGATACTTTACGAGCAGTACTTC.

In this sample, this clonotype is medium-sized. V and J are TRBV6-1 and TRBJ2-3; D unclear. Germline V CDR1 and CDR2: MNHNS, SASEGT. Trimming pared 7 bases from V and 3 bases from J, leaving 5 bases between. The CDR3 has 11 residues. The CDR3 sequence: CASTATDTQYF. The CDR3 coding sequence is TGTGCCAGCACCGCGACAGATACGCAGTATTTT.

The chain joins TRBV28 to TRBJ2-5, with 7 bases fitting TRBD1. The V gene's germline CDR1 is MDHEN and CDR2 SYDVKM. This CDR3 is 13 amino acids long. The trim removed 6 bases at V and 3 bases at J, leaving 4 bases unmatched. The CDR3 bases are TGTGCCAGCAGCCAGACAGGGAAAGAGACCCAGTACTTC. Translated: CASSQTGKETQYF.

This clonotype was detected many times. J is TRBJ1-5 and V is TRBV6-2 or TRBV6-3; D remains unclear. Trimming took 3 bases from V and 11 from J, leaving 14 bases between them. The CDR3 has 13 residues. Germline CDR1 and CDR2: MNHEY and SVGEGT. The CDR3 here is CASSYAAGLTQHF. DNA of the CDR3: TGTGCCAGCAGTTATGCGGCCGGACTGACCCAGCATTTT.

The V call is TRBV6-2 or TRBV6-3, the J call TRBJ2-5; 10 bases agree with TRBD2. J lost 5 bases, V lost 2 bases, and 5 bases had no gene match. Germline lookup yields CDR1 MNHEY and CDR2 SVGEGT. The CDR3 runs 15 residues. The CDR3, as DNA: TGTGCCAGCAGTTACGGAACTAGCGGGAAGGAGACCCAGTACTTC. Amino acid sequence: CASSYGTSGKETQYF.

The rearrangement joins TRBV6-1 to TRBJ2-5, with D perhaps matching TRBD2 (6 bases). This CDR3 is 13 amino acids long. Trimming stripped 4 bases from V and 1 base from J, with 7 bases between. Looked up from germline, CDR1 is MNHNS and CDR2 is SASEGT. The CDR3 nucleotides read TGTGCCAGCAGTGTAGCGGCCCAAGAGACCCAGTACTTC. It yields the protein CASSVAAQETQYF.

A few counts support this clonotype. The V and J genes are TRBV3-1 and TRBJ2-7; D perhaps matches TRBD1 (7 bases). CDR1 is LGHDT, CDR2 YNNKEL, per germline (reference sequence). Trimming removed 1 base from V and 4 bases from J, with 23 bases in between. The length of the CDR3 is 18 residues. The CDR3 loop is CASSQAFGGGAFAYEQYF. The CDR3 bases are TGTGCCAGCAGCCAAGCTTTTGGAGGGGGCGCGTTCGCTTACGAGCAGTACTTC.

Ten or more counts support this clonotype. V is TRBV18 and J is TRBJ1-6, with 7 bases aligning to TRBD1. The germline V gene encodes CDR1 KGHSH and CDR2 LQKENI. The V gene end was trimmed by 3 bases and the J gene end by 9 bases; junction bases not matched to a gene: 8. This CDR3 contains 15 residues. The CDR3 DNA is TGTGCCAGCTCACCCGGGGACAGCTTCGTTTCACCCCTCCACTTT. It specifies CASSPGDSFVSPLHF.

The sample holds a few counts of this clonotype. The chain links TRBV10-3 to TRBJ2-3; D possibly corresponds to TRBD2 (5 bases). There are 15 residues in the CDR3. The V end lost 2 bases, the J end lost 1 base, and 10 bases lay between the germline ends. CDR1 and CDR2 (germline): ENHRY, SYGVKD. The CDR3 loop reads CAISEPGVRTDTQYF. CDR3 DNA sequence: TGTGCCATCAGTGAGCCCGGGGTGCGCACAGATACGCAGTATTTT.

This clonotype was observed at least ten times. This chain connects TRBV28 to TRBJ2-5; 7 bases are a match to TRBD1. J lost 5 bases, V lost 1 base, and 4 bases had no gene match. Germline V gene lookup returns CDR1 MDHEN and CDR2 SYDVKM. CDR3 length: 14 amino acids. The CDR3 protein is CASSLSQGYETQYF. Written as DNA, the CDR3 is TGTGCCAGCAGTTTATCACAGGGGTATGAGACCCAGTACTTC.

This clonotype has only one observation. The chain combines TRBV7-2 with TRBJ2-1; D possibly corresponds to TRBD1 (6 bases). V lost 5 bases to trimming and J lost 4 bases, with 18 bases between them. The CDR3 runs 16 residues. CDR1 and CDR2 from the germline V gene are SGHTA and FQGNSA. CDR3 amino acids: CASSPNPRTVYNEQFF. Written as DNA, the CDR3 is TGTGCCAGCAGCCCGAACCCCAGGACAGTTTACAATGAGCAGTTCTTC.

This clonotype has ten or more counts. This rearrangement joins TRBV11-2 to TRBJ2-3, with D perhaps matching TRBD2 (5 bases). V lost 0 bases and J 0 bases, leaving 10 bases between the germline ends. From germline, CDR1 is SGHAT and CDR2 FQNNGV. The CDR3 contains 16 residues. The CDR3 nucleotides read TGTGCCAGCAGCTTAGAAGGGAGCGGAAGCACAGATACGCAGTATTTT. Its protein is CASSLEGSGSTDTQYF.

V usage is TRBV7-8 and J usage is TRBJ2-7; D gene uncertain. The CDR3 spans 14 residues. From germline, CDR1 is SGHVS and CDR2 FQNEAQ. The germline V and J ends were trimmed by 5 bases and 4 bases, with 15 bases remaining between them. The CDR3 DNA follows: TGTGCCAGCAGCGCGCGGAGAGAACAGTACGAGCAGTACTTC. Translated: CASSARREQYEQYF.

CDR3 sequence (DNA): TGCAGCGGGGGCCACACCGGGGAGCTGTTTTTT. Its translation: CSGGHTGELFF. J is TRBJ2-2 and V is TRBV29-1, with a tentative D call TRBD1 (5 bases). CDR1 and CDR2 from the germline V gene are SQVTM and ANQGSEA. CDR3 length equals 11 residues. V was cut by 7 bases and J by 3 bases, with 6 bases left in between.